This T cell receptor (beta chain) was profiled in a study of shared clonotypes between healthy human individuals. TCRdb's copy holds only in-frame clones and misses some; the assay was immunoSEQ multiplex PCR. Of some 1,400,000 clones in the sample, around 97% were seen once. The CDR3 covers 16 residues. V was pared by 3 bases and J by 3 bases, with 15 bases between. Per germline, CDR1 MDHEN and CDR2 SYDVKM. The chain is built from TRBV28 and TRBJ1-3; maybe TRBD1 (6 bases). The sample comprised naive CD4+ T cells sorted from blood. Sample subset: CD45RA+ positively selected. This receptor was taken from a man aged 30 to 39 in good health. In DNA form, the CDR3 reads TGTGCCAGCAGTTTGGAGAGGGGGTTTAATGGAAACACCATATATTTT. It codes for CASSLERGFNGNTIYF.